These T cell receptor beta chains were read from a single sample in a study of response to subunit inactivated influenza vaccine. From the RT-PCR reads, TCRdb called clonotypes with MiXCR, one entry per CDR3 protein. The table records about 180,000 distinct CDR3 sequences, around a tenth of them present only once. The material sequenced was non-naive T cells sorted from PBMCs, taken on the day of vaccination. Receptors were obtained from a man aged 50 or older who received an inactivated influenza vaccine. Both conserved end residues are part of each CDR3. Size tells how often a clone was seen (once, few, many) or the class of an expanded clone, and some rows leave it out.

v_call: TRBV10-3
clone_size: few
j_call: TRBJ1-5
cdr3_aa: CAISESWTGSNQPQHF

v_call: TRBV9
clone_size: many
j_call: TRBJ2-5
cdr3_aa: CASSVMAGGYQETQYF

v_call: TRBV19
clone_size: many
j_call: TRBJ1-1
cdr3_aa: CASTWRVDTEAFF

v_call: TRBV20-1
clone_size: few
j_call: TRBJ2-4
cdr3_aa: CSASRENIQYF

v_call: TRBV6-2/TRBV6-3
clone_size: few
j_call: TRBJ1-3
cdr3_aa: CASSYSRDRFLETIYF

v_call: TRBV29-1
clone_size: many
j_call: TRBJ2-3
cdr3_aa: CSVKPGTTDTDTQYF

v_call: TRBV4-3
clone_size: -
j_call: TRBJ2-1
cdr3_aa: CASSQVAGTSGRGMDEQFF

v_call: TRBV6-5
clone_size: many
j_call: TRBJ1-5
cdr3_aa: CASSYSGGIQPQHF

v_call: TRBV10-1
clone_size: few
j_call: TRBJ1-2
cdr3_aa: CASSPGQGLGYTF

v_call: TRBV5-1
clone_size: few
j_call: TRBJ1-2
cdr3_aa: CASSLKEVNYGYTF

v_call: TRBV5-1
clone_size: many
j_call: TRBJ2-3
cdr3_aa: CASSLAGGTDTQYF

v_call: TRBV7-9
clone_size: many
j_call: TRBJ1-3
cdr3_aa: CASSFPRRLGNTIYF